The 6 T cell receptor beta chains in this list originate from one sample, sequenced in a study of breast tumors, draining lymph nodes, adjacent tissues. TCRdb ran MiXCR on the multiplex PCR reads and lists one entry per CDR3 protein. The sample holds approximately 100,000 distinct CDR3 sequences, around 30% seen once. Breast cancer patients provided tissue from their axillary draining lymph nodes. Sample: axillary lymph node tissue. The receptors here all came from a female donor with breast cancer. Some clones in this sample may be carry-over from other donors' samples.

This sequence joins TRBV7-3 and TRBJ2-2; the match to TRBD1 covers 7 bases. This CDR3 comprises 13 residues. V shed 5 bases and J 6 bases; nucleotides not matched to a gene: 3. Germline-derived CDR1 and CDR2 are SGHTA and FQGTGA. CDR3 DNA sequence: TGTGCCAGCAGCGCCGGGACAGCCGGGGAGCTGTTTTTT. It specifies CASSAGTAGELFF. The full variable domain, rest sourced from reference TRBV7-3 and TRBJ2-2, is GAGVSQTPSNKVTEKGKYVELRCDPISGHTALYWYRQSLGQGPEFLIYFQGTGAADDSGLPNDRFFAVRPEGSVSTLKIQRTERGDSAVYLCASSAGTAGELFFGEGSRLTVL.

The chain carries TRBV20-1 and TRBJ2-3; D unresolved. V was shortened by 6 bases and J by 2 bases, with 15 bases between the two germline ends. The CDR3 totals 14 residues. Germline loops: CDR1 DFQATT, CDR2 SNEGSKA (reference sequence). The CDR3 DNA follows: TGCAGTGCCGTCCGGCAGACAAACACAGATACGCAGTATTTT. The encoded protein is CSAVRQTNTDTQYF.

The sample holds many counts of this clonotype. This chain joins TRBV14 and TRBJ2-2; D is unresolved. V was pared by 4 bases and J by 1 base, with 10 bases between. The CDR3 has 15 amino acids. Germline CDR1 SGHDN, CDR2 FVKESK. DNA for the CDR3: TGTGCCAGCAGCCCCCCTGACTGGAACACCGGGGAGCTGTTTTTT. The encoded protein is CASSPPDWNTGELFF.

The chain carries TRBV20-1 and TRBJ1-2, with 11 bases that match TRBD1. CDR3 length: 15 residues. The junction had 7 bases not matched to a gene; V was cut back by 2 bases and J by 5 bases. Germline CDR1 reads DFQATT; CDR2 reads SNEGSKA (reference sequence). The CDR3 protein is CSARRSGTGGYGYTF. Here the CDR3 DNA reads TGCAGTGCTAGAAGGAGCGGGACAGGGGGATATGGCTACACCTTC.

This clonotype has at least ten counts. The V and J genes are TRBV6-5 and TRBJ1-2, with D possibly being TRBD1 (5 bases). The CDR3 consists of 15 residues. Germline lookup yields CDR1 MNHEY and CDR2 SVGAGI. V lost 2 bases and J 2 bases, leaving 12 bases between the germline ends. In DNA, the CDR3 is TGTGCCAGCAGTTACGTGCAGGGACGCAACTATGGCTACACCTTC. Translated, it gives CASSYVQGRNYGYTF.

In the case of this clonotype: At one of its ends the junction is not consistent with the germline gene, which may arise from a read error. The V call is TRBV7-6, the J call TRBJ2-2; weak D call: TRBD2 (5 bases). This CDR3 spans 14 amino acids. Germline V CDR1 and CDR2: SGHVS, FNYEAQ. CDR3 sequence: CASSLSQVTGELSF. Here the CDR3 DNA reads TGCGCCAGCAGCTTATCCCAAGTCACCGGGGAGCTGTCTTTT.